The entry below describes one TCR beta chain. The data were taken from a study of cytomegalovirus exposure and HLA in healthy donors. Primers included in the PCR were 60 Vbeta and 13 Jbeta primers. Some clones are missing from TCRdb's copy, which holds only in-frame ones; the method was immunoSEQ multiplex PCR. The data contain 150,000 or so clones, around 82% of them singletons. Deletions cut 4 bases from V and 10 bases from J, with 15 bases between. CDR3 length: 13 residues. Germline-derived CDR1 and CDR2 are SGHRS and YFSETQ. The sequenced sample consisted of PBMCs. The receptor was derived from a woman aged 40 to 50 in good health and CMV-seropositive. V is TRBV5-1 and J is TRBJ2-1, with D unclear. CDR3 loop: CASSGRISSEQFF. The CDR3 DNA sequence: TGCGCCAGCAGCGGAAGAATTAGTAGCGAGCAGTTCTTC. Complete variable domain (other parts from reference TRBV5-1 and TRBJ2-1): KAGVTQTPRYLIKTRGQQVTLSCSPISGHRSVSWYQQTPGQGLQFLFEYFSETQRNKGNFPGRFSGRQFSNSRSEMNVSTLELGDSALYLCASSGRISSEQFFGPGTRLTVL.